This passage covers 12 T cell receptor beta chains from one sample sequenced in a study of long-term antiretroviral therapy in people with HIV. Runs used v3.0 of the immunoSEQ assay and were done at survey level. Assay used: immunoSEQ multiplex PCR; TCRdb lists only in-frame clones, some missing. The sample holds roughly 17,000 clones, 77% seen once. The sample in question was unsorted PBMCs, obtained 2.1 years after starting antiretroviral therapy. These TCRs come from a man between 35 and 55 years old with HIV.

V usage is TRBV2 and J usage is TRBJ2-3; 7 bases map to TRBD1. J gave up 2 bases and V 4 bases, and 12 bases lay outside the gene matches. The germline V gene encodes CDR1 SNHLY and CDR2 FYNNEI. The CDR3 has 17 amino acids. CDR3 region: CASSAPTTGFHTDTQYF. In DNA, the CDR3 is TGTGCCAGCAGTGCCCCGACGACAGGGTTCCACACAGATACGCAGTATTTT.

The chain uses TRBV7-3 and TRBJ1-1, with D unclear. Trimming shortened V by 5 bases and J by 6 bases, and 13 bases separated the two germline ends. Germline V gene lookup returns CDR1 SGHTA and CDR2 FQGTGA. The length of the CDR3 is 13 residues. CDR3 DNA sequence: TGTGCCAGCAGCCTGCAAGGCCAGGCTGAAGCTTTCTTT. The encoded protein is CASSLQGQAEAFF.

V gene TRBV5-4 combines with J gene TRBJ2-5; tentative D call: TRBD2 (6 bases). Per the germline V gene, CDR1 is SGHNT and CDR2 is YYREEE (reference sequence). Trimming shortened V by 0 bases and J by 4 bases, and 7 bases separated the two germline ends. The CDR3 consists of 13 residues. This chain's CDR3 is CASSLVGGETQYF. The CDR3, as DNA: TGTGCCAGCAGCTTGGTGGGGGGAGAGACCCAGTACTTC.

The CDR3 here is CASRGLTGNTIYF. The CDR3 coding sequence is TGTGCCAGCAGAGGGCTAACGGGAAACACCATATATTTT. This chain joins TRBV6-1 and TRBJ1-3; no definite D call. Per germline, CDR1 MNHNS and CDR2 SASEGT. Trimming took 6 bases from V and 4 from J, leaving 10 bases between them. The CDR3 is 13 amino acids.

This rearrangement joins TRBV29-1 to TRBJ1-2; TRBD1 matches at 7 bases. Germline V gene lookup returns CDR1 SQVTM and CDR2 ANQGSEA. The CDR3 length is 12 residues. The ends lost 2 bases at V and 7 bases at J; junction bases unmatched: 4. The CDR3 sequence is CSVEQGVSGYTF. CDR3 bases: TGCAGCGTTGAACAGGGGGTGAGTGGCTACACCTTC. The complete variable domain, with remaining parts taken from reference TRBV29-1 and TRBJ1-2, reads SAVISQKPSRDICQRGTSLTIQCQVDSQVTMMFWYRQQPGQSLTLIATANQGSEATYESGFVIDKFPISRPNLTFSTLTVSNMSPEDSSIYLCSVEQGVSGYTFGSGTRLTVV.

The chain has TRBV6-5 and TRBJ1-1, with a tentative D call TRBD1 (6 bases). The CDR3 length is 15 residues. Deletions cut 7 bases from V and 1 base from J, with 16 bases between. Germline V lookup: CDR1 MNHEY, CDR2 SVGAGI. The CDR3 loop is CASNRTPRGNTEAFF. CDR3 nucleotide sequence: TGTGCCAGCAACCGTACTCCCAGGGGGAACACTGAAGCTTTCTTT.

CDR3 loop: CAWSPGQGMTEAFF. The CDR3 DNA reads as TGTGCCTGGAGTCCCGGACAGGGGATGACTGAAGCTTTCTTT. The chain recombines TRBV30 with TRBJ1-1; 9 bases match TRBD1. The CDR3 covers 14 residues. With V trimmed by 2 bases and J by 5 bases, 6 bases remained unmatched. Germline assignment: CDR1 GTSNPN and CDR2 SVGIG (reference sequence).

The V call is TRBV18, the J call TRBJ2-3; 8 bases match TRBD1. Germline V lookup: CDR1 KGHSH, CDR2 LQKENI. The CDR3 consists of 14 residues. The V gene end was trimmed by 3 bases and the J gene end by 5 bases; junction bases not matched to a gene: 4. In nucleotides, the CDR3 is TGTGCCAGCTCACCTATGACAGGGGAAGATACGCAGTATTTT. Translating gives CASSPMTGEDTQYF.

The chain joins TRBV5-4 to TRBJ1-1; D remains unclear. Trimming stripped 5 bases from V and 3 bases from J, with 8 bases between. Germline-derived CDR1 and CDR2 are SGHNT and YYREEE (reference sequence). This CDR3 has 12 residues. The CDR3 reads CASSSQDTEAFF. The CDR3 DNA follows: TGTGCCAGCAGTTCTCAGGACACTGAAGCTTTCTTT.

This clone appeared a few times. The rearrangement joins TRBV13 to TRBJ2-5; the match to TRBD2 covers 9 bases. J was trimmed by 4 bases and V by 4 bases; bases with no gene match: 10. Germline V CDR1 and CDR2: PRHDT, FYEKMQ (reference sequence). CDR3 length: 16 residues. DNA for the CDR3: TGTGCCAGCAGCTCGGTTAGCGGGGGCGGGACAGAGACCCAGTACTTC. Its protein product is CASSSVSGGGTETQYF.

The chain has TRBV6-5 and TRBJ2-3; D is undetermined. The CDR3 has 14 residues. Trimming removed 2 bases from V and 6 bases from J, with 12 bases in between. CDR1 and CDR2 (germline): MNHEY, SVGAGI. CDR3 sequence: CASSYRTGRDTQYF. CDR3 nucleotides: TGTGCCAGCAGTTACAGGACGGGCAGGGATACGCAGTATTTT.

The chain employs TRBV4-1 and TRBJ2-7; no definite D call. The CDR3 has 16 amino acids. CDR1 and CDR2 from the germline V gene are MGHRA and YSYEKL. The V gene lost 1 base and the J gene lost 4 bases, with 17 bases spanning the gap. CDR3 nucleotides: TGCGCCAGCAGCCAAGCAATAACGGCACCCGGGTACGAGCAGTACTTC. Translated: CASSQAITAPGYEQYF.